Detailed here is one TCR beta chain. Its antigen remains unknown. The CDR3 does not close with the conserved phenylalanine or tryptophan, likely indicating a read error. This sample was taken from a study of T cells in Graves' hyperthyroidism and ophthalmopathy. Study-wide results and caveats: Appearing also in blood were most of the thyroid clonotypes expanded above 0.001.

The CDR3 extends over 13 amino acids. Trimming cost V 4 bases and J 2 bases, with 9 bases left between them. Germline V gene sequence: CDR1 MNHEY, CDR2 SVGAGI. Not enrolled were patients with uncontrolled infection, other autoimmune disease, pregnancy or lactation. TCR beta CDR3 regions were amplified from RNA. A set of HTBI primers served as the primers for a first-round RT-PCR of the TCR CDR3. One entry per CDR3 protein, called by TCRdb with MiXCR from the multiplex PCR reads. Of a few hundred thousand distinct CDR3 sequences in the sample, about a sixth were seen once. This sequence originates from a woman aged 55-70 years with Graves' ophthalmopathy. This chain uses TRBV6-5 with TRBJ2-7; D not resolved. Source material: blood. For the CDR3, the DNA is TGTGCCAGCAGTTCCCCCGAGCCCTACGAGCAGTACCTC. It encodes CASSSPEPYEQYL.